One T cell receptor beta chain is described in this entry. Clones were sequenced by immunoSEQ multiplex PCR, and TCRdb holds only the in-frame ones, with some missing. The sample lists hundreds of thousands of clones, around 89% occurring once. This entry belongs to a study of blood T cell repertoires in COVID-19. This sequence was found in a man between 18 and 29 years old who had recovered from COVID-19. Material: PBMCs or T cells enriched from blood (not recorded which).

The CDR3 DNA reads TGCGCCAGCAGCCGCGGGACAGGATCTAACACTGAAGCTTTCTTT. Translating it yields CASSRGTGSNTEAFF. The chain employs TRBV5-1 and TRBJ1-1; TRBD1 aligns across 8 bases. The CDR3 covers 15 residues. The germline V gene has CDR1 SGHRS and CDR2 YFSETQ. J gave up 2 bases and V 4 bases, and 7 bases lay outside the gene matches.